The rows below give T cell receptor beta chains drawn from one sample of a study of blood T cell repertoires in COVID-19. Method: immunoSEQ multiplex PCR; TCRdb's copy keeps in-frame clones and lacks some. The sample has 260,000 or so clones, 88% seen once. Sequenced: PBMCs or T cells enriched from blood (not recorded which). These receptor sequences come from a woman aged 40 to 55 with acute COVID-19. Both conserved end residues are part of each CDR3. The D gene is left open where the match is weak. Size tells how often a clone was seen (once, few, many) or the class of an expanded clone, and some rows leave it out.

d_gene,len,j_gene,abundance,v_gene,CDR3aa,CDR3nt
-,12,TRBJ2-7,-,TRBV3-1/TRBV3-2,CASSPGIYEQYF,TGTGCCAGCAGCCCCGGGATCTACGAGCAGTACTTC
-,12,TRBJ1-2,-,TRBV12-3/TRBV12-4,CASSRRQDGYTF,TGTGCCAGCAGTCGTAGACAGGATGGCTACACCTTC
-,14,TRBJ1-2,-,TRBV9,CASSVGLTSYGYTF,TGTGCCAGCAGCGTAGGCCTCACATCCTATGGCTACACCTTC
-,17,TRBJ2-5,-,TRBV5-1,CASSTTGSPNLQETQYF,TGCGCCAGCAGCACAACCGGGTCCCCCAACCTCCAAGAGACCCAGTACTTC
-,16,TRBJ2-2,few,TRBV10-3,CAIRETRGFGTGELFF,TGTGCCATCAGAGAAACTAGAGGCTTTGGCACCGGGGAGCTGTTTTTT
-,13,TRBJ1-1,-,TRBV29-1,CSVDWGGYAEAFF,TGCAGCGTTGATTGGGGAGGATATGCCGAAGCTTTCTTT
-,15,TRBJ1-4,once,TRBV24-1,CATSDPVGGDEKLFF,TGTGCCACCAGTGATCCGGTGGGGGGGGATGAAAAACTGTTTTTT
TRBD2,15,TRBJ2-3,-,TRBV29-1,CSVTGTSGSTNTQYF,TGCAGCGTAACCGGGACTAGCGGGAGTACTAATACGCAGTATTTT
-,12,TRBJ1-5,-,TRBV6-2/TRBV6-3,CASSYRESAQHF,TGTGCCAGCAGTTATCGGGAGTCAGCCCAGCATTTT
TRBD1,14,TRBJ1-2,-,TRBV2,CASSELDRGYGYTF,TGTGCCAGCAGTGAATTGGACAGGGGCTATGGCTACACCTTC
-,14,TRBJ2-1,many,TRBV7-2,CASSLVREPNEQFF,TGTGCCAGCAGCTTAGTTAGAGAACCTAATGAGCAGTTCTTC
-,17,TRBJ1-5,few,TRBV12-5,CASGFVWAGGLNQPQHF,TGTGCTAGTGGTTTCGTTTGGGCTGGGGGCCTCAATCAGCCCCAGCATTTT
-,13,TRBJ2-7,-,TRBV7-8,CASSLGSASEQYF,TGTGCCAGCAGCTTAGGGTCGGCTAGCGAGCAGTACTTC
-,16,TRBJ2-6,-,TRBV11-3,CASSAGQYSGANVLTF,TGTGCCAGCAGCGCCGGACAGTACTCTGGGGCCAACGTCCTGACTTTC
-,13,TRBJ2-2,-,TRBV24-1,CATGRTRTGELFF,TGTGCCACCGGCCGGACACGGACCGGGGAGCTGTTTTTT
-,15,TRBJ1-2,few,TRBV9,CASSTNEGLLEGYTF,TGTGCCAGCAGCACCAACGAGGGACTACTGGAGGGCTACACCTTC
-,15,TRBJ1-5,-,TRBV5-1,CASSLGGQNNQPQHF,TGCGCCAGCAGCTTGGGTGGACAGAACAATCAGCCCCAGCATTTT
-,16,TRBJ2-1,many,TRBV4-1,CASSQDSLAKYNEQFF,TGCGCCAGCAGCCAAGACTCCCTAGCGAAATACAATGAGCAGTTCTTC
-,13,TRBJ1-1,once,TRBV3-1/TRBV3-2,CASSQGTTTEAFF,TGTGCCAGCAGCCAAGGTACTACCACTGAAGCTTTCTTT
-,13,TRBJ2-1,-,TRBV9,CASSVEGNNEQFF,TGTGCCAGCAGCGTAGAGGGGAACAATGAGCAGTTCTTC
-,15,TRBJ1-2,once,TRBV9,CASSATPYPNYGYTF,TGTGCCAGCAGCGCCACCCCCTACCCTAACTATGGCTACACCTTC
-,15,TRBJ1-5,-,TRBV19,CASSTQGRGNQPQHF,TGTGCCAGTAGTACTCAGGGAAGGGGCAATCAGCCCCAGCATTTT
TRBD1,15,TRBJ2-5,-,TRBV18,CASSPIGQGAPTQYF,TGTGCCAGCTCACCTATTGGACAGGGGGCTCCCACCCAGTACTTC
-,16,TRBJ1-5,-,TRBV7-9,CASSSKDRPGPQPQHF,TGTGCCAGCAGCTCCAAAGACAGGCCAGGTCCTCAGCCCCAGCATTTT
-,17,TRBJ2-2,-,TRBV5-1,CASSLMTGRGNTGELFF,TGCGCCAGCAGCTTGATGACAGGGCGGGGGAACACCGGGGAGCTGTTTTTT
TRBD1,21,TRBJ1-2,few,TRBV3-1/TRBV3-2,CASSQDVVRGTGTKTNYGYTF,TGTGCCAGCAGCCAAGATGTAGTTAGAGGGACAGGCACCAAGACTAACTATGGCTACACCTTC
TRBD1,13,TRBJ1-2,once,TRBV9,CASNQQGNYGYTF,TGTGCCAGCAATCAACAGGGGAACTATGGCTACACCTTC
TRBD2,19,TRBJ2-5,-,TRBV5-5,CASSPTPNPSGRAAETQYF,TGTGCCAGCAGCCCCACCCCAAACCCTAGCGGGAGGGCCGCAGAGACCCAGTACTTC
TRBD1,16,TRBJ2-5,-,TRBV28,CASSFSPGTGLETQYF,TGTGCCAGCAGTTTTTCCCCCGGGACAGGGCTTGAGACCCAGTACTTC
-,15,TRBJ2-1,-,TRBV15,CATSRDLSSAHEQFF,TGTGCCACCAGCAGAGATTTGAGTAGCGCCCATGAGCAGTTCTTC
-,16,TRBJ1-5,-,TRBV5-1,CASSFLQGRGNQPQHF,TGCGCCAGCAGCTTTCTACAGGGCCGGGGCAATCAGCCCCAGCATTTT
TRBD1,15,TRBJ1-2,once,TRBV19,CASEGGQATNYGYTF,TGTGCCAGCGAAGGGGGACAGGCTACGAACTATGGCTACACCTTC
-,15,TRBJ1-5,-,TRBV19,CASSIGELSNQPQHF,TGTGCCAGTAGTATAGGAGAATTAAGCAATCAGCCCCAGCATTTT
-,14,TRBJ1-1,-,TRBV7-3,CASSLTAGNTEAFF,TGTGCCAGCAGCTTAACGGCGGGGAACACTGAAGCTTTCTTT
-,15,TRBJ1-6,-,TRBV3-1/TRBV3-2,CASSPTAASNSPLHF,TGTGCCAGCAGCCCTACTGCGGCATCTAATTCACCCCTCCACTTT
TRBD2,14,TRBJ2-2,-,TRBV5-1,CASSKREGTGELFF,TGCGCCAGCAGCAAGCGGGAGGGTACCGGGGAGCTGTTTTTT
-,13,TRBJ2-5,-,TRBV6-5,CASTTRIQETQYF,TGTGCCAGCACTACTCGTATTCAAGAGACCCAGTACTTC
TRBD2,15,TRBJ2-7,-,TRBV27,CASSLKWEGPYEQYF,TGTGCCAGCAGTTTGAAGTGGGAGGGCCCGTACGAGCAGTACTTC
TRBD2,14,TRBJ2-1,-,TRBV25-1,CASSERGRKNEQFF,TGTGCCAGCAGTGAACGCGGGAGGAAGAATGAGCAGTTCTTC
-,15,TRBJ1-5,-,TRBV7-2,CASSLGGRFNQPQHF,TGTGCCAGCAGCTTGGGGGGACGATTCAATCAGCCCCAGCATTTT
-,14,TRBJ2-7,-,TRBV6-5,CASSSGRTSYEQYF,TGTGCCAGCAGCTCCGGGAGAACATCCTACGAGCAGTACTTC
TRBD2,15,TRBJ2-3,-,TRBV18,CASSPPSPGRGTQYF,TGTGCCAGCTCACCACCGTCCCCCGGGAGGGGTACGCAGTATTTT
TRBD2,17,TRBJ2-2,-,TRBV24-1,CATSDLPSGGNTGELFF,TGTGCCACCAGTGATTTGCCTAGCGGGGGGAACACCGGGGAGCTGTTTTTT
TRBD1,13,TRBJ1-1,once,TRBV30,CAWNPDRGREAFF,TGTGCCTGGAACCCAGACAGGGGAAGAGAAGCTTTCTTT